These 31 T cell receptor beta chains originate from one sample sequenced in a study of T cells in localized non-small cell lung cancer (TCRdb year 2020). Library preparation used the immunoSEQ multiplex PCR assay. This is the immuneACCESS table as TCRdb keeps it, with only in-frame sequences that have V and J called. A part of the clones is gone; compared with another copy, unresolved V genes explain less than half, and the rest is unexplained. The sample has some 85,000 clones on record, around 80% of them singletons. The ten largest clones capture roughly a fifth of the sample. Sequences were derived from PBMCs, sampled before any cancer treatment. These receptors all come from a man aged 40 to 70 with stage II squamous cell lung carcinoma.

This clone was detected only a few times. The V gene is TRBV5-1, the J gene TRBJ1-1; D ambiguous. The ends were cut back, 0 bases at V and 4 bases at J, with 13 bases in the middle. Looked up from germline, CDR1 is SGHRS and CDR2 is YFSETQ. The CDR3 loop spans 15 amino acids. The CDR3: CASSLEPVRSTEAFF. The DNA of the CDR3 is TGCGCCAGCAGCTTGGAGCCGGTACGGAGCACTGAAGCTTTCTTT.

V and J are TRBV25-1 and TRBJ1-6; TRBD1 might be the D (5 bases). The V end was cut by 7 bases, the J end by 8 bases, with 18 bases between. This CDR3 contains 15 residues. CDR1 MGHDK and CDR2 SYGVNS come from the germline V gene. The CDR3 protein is CASMGPLWLDSPLHF. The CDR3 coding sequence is TGTGCCAGCATGGGGCCCCTTTGGCTGGATTCACCCCTCCACTTT.

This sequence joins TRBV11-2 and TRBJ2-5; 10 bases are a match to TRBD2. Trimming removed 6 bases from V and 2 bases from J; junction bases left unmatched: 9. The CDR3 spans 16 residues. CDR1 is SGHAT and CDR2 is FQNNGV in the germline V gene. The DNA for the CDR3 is TGTGCCAGCAGGGACATGAGGACTAGCGGTCAAGAGACCCAGTACTTC. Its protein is CASRDMRTSGQETQYF.

CDR3 protein: CASSYGGQSYEQYF. For the CDR3, the DNA is TGTGCCAGCAGTTACGGGGGACAGTCCTACGAGCAGTACTTC. V usage is TRBV6-5 and J usage is TRBJ2-7, with 7 bases matching TRBD1. The V gene's germline CDR1 is MNHEY and CDR2 SVGAGI. The trim removed 2 bases at V and 1 base at J, leaving 2 bases unmatched. The length of the CDR3 is 14 residues.

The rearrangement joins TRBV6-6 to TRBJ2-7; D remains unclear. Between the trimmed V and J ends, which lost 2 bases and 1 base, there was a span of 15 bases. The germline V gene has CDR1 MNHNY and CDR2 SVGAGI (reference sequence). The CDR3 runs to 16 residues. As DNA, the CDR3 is TGTGCCAGCAGTTACGGTAGGGCGTGGCTTTCCTACGAGCAGTACTTC. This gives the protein CASSYGRAWLSYEQYF.

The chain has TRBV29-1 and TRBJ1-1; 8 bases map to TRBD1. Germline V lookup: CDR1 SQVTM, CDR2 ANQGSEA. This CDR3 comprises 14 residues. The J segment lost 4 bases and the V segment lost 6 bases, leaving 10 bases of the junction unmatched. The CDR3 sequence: CSVPTQGASTEAFF. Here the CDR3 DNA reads TGCAGCGTACCCACTCAGGGGGCGAGCACTGAAGCTTTCTTT.

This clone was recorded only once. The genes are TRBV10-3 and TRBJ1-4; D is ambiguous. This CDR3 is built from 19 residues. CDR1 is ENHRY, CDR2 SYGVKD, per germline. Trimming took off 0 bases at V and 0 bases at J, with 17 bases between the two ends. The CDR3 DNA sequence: TGTGCCATCAGTGAGTCGAAGGGAAACATGCAAACAACTAATGAAAAACTGTTTTTT. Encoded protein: CAISESKGNMQTTNEKLFF.

The CDR3: CASSVGGNNEQFF. CDR3 in DNA: TGTGCCAGCAGTGTCGGGGGGAACAATGAGCAGTTCTTC. The chain is built from TRBV6-4 and TRBJ2-1; 7 bases map to TRBD2. The V segment lost 4 bases and the J segment 5 bases; nucleotides outside the gene matches: 2. The germline CDR1 and CDR2 sequences are MRHNA and SNTAGT. The CDR3 is 13 amino acids.

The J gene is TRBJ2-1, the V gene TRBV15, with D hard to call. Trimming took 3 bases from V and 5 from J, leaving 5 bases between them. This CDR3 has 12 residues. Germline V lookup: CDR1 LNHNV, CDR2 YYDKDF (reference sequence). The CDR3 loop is CATSSTHNEQFF. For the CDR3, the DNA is TGTGCCACCAGCAGTACTCACAATGAGCAGTTCTTC.

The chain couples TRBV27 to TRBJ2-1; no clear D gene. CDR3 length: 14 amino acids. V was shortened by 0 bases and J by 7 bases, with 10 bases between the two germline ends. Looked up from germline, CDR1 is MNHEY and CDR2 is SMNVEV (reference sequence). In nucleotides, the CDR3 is TGTGCCAGCAGTTTATCTAAGACCCAGAATGAGCAGTTCTTC. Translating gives CASSLSKTQNEQFF.

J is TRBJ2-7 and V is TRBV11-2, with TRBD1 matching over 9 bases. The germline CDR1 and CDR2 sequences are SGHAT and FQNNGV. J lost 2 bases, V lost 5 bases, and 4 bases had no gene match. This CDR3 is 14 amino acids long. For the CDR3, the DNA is TGTGCCAGCAGCATGGACAGGGGTCCCTACGAGCAGTACTTC. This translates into CASSMDRGPYEQYF.

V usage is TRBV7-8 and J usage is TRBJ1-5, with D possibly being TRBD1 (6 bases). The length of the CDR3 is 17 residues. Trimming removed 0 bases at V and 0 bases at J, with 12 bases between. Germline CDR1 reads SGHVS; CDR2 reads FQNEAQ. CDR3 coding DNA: TGTGCCAGCAGCTTAGCATCGGGGGCTTATAGCAATCAGCCCCAGCATTTT. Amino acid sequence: CASSLASGAYSNQPQHF.

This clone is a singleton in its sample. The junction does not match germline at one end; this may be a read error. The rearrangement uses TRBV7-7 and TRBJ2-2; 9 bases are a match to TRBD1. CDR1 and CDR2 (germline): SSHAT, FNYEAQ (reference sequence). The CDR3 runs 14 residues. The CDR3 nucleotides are TGTGCTAGCAGCAATACAGGGGGCTCCGGGGAGCTGTTTTTT. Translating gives CASSNTGGSGELFF.

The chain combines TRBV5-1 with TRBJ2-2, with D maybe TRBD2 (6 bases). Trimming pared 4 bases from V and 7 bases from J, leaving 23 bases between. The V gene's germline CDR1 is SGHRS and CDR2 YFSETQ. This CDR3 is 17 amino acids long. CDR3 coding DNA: TGCGCCAGCAGCGAAGGTACTAGCCCTGTGATCGGCGGGGAGCTGTTTTTT. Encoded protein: CASSEGTSPVIGGELFF.

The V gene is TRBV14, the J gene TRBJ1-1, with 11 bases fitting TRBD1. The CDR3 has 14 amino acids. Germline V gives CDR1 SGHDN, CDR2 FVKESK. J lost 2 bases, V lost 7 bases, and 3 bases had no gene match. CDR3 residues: CASIGQGANTEAFF. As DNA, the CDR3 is TGTGCCAGCATTGGACAGGGGGCTAACACTGAAGCTTTCTTT.

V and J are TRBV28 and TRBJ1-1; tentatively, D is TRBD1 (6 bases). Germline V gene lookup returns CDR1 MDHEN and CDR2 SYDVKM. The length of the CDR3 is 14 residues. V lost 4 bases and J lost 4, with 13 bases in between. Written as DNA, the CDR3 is TGTGCCAGCAGTTCCGGGGGCTGGGGCACTGAAGCTTTCTTT. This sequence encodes CASSSGGWGTEAFF.

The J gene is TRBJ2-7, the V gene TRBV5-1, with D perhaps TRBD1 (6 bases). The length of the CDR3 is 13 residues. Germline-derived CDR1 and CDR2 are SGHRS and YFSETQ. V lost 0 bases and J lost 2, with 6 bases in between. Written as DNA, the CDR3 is TGCGCCAGCAGCTTGGACAGGGCCTACGAGCAGTACTTC. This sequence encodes CASSLDRAYEQYF.

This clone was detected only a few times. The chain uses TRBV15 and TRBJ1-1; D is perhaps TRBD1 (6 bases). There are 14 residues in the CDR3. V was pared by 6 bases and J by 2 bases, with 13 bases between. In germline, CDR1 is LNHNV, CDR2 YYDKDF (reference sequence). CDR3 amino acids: CATRTGWSNTEAFF. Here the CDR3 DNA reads TGTGCCACCAGGACAGGTTGGAGCAACACTGAAGCTTTCTTT. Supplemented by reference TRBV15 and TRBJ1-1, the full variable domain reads DAMVIQNPRYQVTQFGKPVTLSCSQTLNHNVMYWYQQKSSQAPKLLFHYYDKDFNNEADTPDNFQSRRPNTSFCFLDIRSPGLGDTAMYLCATRTGWSNTEAFFGQGTRLTVV.

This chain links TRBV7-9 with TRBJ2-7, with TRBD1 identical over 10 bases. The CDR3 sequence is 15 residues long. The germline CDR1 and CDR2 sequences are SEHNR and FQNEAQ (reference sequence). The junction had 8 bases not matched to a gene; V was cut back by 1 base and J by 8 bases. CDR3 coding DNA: TGTGCCAGCAGCTTAGGGACAGGGGGAACATATCAGCAGTACTTC. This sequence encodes CASSLGTGGTYQQYF. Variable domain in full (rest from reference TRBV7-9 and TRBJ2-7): DTGVSQNPRHKITKRGQNVTFRCDPISEHNRLYWYRQTLGQGPEFLTYFQNEAQLEKSRLLSDRFSAERPKGSFSTLEIQRTEQGDSAMYLCASSLGTGGTYQQYFGPGTRLTVT.

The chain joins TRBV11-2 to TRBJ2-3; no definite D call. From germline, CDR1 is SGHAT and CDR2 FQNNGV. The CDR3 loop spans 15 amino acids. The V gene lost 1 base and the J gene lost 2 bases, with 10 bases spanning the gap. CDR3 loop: CASSLGATLTDTQYF. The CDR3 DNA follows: TGTGCCAGCAGCTTAGGAGCGACCCTCACAGATACGCAGTATTTT. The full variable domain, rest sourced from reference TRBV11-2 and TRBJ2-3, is EAGVAQSPRYKIIEKRQSVAFWCNPISGHATLYWYQQILGQGPKLLIQFQNNGVVDDSQLPKDRFSAERLKGVDSTLKIQPAKLEDSAVYLCASSLGATLTDTQYFGPGTRLTVL.

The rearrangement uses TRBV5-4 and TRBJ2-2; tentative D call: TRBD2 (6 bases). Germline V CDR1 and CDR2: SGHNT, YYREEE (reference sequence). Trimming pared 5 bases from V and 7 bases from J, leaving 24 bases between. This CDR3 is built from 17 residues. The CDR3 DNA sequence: TGTGCCAGCAGACCCTTAACCGGTAGCGGCGTTGGCGGGGAGCTGTTTTTT. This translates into CASRPLTGSGVGGELFF.

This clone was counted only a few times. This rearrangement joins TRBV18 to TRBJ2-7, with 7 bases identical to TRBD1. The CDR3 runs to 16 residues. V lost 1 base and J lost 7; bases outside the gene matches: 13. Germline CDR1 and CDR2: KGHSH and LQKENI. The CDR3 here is CASSPQNQGQRGEQYF. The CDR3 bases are TGTGCCAGCTCACCACAGAACCAGGGACAGAGGGGAGAGCAGTACTTC.

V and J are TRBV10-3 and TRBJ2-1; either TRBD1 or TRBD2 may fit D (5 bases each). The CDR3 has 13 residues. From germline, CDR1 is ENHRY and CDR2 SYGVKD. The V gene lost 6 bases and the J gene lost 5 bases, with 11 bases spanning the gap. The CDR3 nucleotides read TGTGCCATCAGGGGACCGTCACACAATGAGCAGTTCTTC. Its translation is CAIRGPSHNEQFF.

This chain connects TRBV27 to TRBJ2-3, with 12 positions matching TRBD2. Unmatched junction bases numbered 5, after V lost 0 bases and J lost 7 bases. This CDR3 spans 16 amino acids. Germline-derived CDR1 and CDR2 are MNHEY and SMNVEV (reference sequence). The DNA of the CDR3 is TGTGCCAGCAGTTTATCGGCTAGCGGGAGGGCGAATACGCAGTATTTT. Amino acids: CASSLSASGRANTQYF.

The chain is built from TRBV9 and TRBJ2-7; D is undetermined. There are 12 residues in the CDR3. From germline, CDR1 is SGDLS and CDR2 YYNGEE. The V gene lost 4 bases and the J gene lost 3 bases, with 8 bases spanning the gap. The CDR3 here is CASSTFNYEQYF. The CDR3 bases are TGTGCCAGCAGCACCTTCAACTACGAGCAGTACTTC.

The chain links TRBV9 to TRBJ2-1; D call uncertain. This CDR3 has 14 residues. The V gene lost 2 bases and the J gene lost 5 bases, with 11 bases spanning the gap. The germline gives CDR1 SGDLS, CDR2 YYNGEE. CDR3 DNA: TGTGCCAGCAGCGTGGCAGACGCCGACAATGAGCAGTTCTTC. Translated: CASSVADADNEQFF.

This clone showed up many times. The DNA for the CDR3 is TGTGCCAGCAGCTCCCCGGGGGTAGAGACCCAGTACTTC. This sequence encodes CASSSPGVETQYF. The chain combines TRBV5-6 with TRBJ2-5, with a possible D match to TRBD2 (6 bases). Trimming took 3 bases from V and 4 from J, leaving 10 bases between them. The CDR3 consists of 13 residues. Germline loops: CDR1 SGHDT, CDR2 YYEEEE.

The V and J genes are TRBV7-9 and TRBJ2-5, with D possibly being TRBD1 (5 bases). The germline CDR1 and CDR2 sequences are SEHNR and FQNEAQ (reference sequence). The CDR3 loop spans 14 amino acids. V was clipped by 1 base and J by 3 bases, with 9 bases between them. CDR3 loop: CASSLVQTEETQYF. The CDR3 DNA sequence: TGTGCCAGCAGCTTAGTCCAGACAGAAGAGACCCAGTACTTC.

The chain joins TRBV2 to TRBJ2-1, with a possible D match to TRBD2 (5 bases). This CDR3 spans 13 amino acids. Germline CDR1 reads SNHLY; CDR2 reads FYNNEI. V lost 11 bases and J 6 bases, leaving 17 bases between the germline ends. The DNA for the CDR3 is TGTGCCTCCGCGGAGGCCCGTGCCAATGAGCAGTTCTTC. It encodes CASAEARANEQFF.

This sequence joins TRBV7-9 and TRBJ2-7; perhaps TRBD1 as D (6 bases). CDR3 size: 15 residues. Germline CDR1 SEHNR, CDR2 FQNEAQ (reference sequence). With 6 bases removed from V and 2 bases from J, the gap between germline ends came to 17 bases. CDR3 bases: TGTGCCAGCAGTCCCCCGGGACAAGGAGCCTACGAGCAGTACTTC. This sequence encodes CASSPPGQGAYEQYF.

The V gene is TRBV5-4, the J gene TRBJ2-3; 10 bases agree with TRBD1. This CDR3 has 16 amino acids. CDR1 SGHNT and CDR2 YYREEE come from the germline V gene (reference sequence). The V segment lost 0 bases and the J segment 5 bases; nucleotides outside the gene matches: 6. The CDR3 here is CASSLVDRGQGDTQYF. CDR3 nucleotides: TGTGCCAGCAGCTTGGTTGACAGGGGGCAGGGAGATACGCAGTATTTT.